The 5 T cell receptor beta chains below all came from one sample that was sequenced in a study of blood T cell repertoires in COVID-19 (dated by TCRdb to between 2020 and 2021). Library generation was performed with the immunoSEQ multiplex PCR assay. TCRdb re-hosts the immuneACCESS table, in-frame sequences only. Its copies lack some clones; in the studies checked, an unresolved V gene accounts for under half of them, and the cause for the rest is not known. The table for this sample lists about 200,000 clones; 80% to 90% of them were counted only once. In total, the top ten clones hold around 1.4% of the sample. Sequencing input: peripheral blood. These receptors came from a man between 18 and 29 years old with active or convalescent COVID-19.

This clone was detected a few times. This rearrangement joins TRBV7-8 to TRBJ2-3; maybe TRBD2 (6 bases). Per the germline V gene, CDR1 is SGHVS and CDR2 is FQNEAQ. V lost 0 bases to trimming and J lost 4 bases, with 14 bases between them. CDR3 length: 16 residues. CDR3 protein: CASSLASVGGADTQYF. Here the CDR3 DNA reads TGTGCCAGCAGCTTAGCGTCGGTGGGAGGAGCAGATACGCAGTATTTT.

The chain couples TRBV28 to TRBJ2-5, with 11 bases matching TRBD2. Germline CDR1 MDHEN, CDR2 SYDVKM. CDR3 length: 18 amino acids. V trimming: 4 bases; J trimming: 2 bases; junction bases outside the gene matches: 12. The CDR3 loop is CASSSTSGRIRGQETQYF. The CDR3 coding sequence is TGTGCCAGCAGTTCTACTAGCGGGAGAATTCGGGGGCAAGAGACCCAGTACTTC.

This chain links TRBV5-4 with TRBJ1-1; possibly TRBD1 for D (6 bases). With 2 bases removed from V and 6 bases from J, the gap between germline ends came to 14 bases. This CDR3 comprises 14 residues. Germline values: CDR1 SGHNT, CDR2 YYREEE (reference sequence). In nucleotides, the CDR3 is TGTGCCAGCAGCTTAACAGGGACAAGGCCTGAAGCTTTCTTT. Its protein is CASSLTGTRPEAFF.

DNA for the CDR3: TGTGCCTGGAGTGTAGGGACAGGGGGCTACGAGCAGTACTTC. Its translation: CAWSVGTGGYEQYF. V is TRBV30 and J is TRBJ2-7; TRBD1 agrees at 11 bases. This CDR3 region has 14 residues. J was trimmed by 3 bases and V by 0 bases; bases with no gene match: 1. In germline, CDR1 is GTSNPN, CDR2 SVGIG (reference sequence).

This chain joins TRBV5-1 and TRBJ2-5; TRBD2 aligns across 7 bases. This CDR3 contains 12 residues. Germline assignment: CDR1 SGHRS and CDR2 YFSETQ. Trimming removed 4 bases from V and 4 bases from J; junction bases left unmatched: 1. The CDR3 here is CASSREGETQYF. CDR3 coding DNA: TGCGCCAGCAGCAGGGAGGGAGAGACCCAGTACTTC.